Each of the 5 T cell receptor beta chains below was sequenced from the same sample in a study of cytomegalovirus exposure and HLA in healthy donors. PCR used 60 Vbeta primers and 13 Jbeta primers. Profiled with immunoSEQ multiplex PCR; TCRdb holds only in-frame clones, not every one. The sample includes 90,000 to 130,000 clones, around 78% seen only once; the top ten take around 1.3%. Sequences were obtained from PBMCs. These receptors all come from a woman in her twenties or thirties in good health and CMV-seronegative.

The chain uses TRBV28 and TRBJ1-1; the match to TRBD1 covers 8 bases. This CDR3 contains 13 residues. Germline loops: CDR1 MDHEN, CDR2 SYDVKM. The J segment lost 10 bases and the V segment lost 1 base, leaving 5 bases of the junction unmatched. The CDR3 DNA follows: TGTGCCAGCAGTTTATTACAGGGGGAATCAGCTTTCTTT. Protein: CASSLLQGESAFF.

The V gene is TRBV4-3, the J gene TRBJ2-7; 9 bases match TRBD1. CDR3 length: 15 residues. V trimming: 3 bases; J trimming: 2 bases; junction bases outside the gene matches: 5. The germline V gene has CDR1 LGHNA and CDR2 YSLEER. The CDR3 nucleotides are TGCGCCAGCAGCCATGGGACAGGGAAGACCTACGAGCAGTACTTC. Translation: CASSHGTGKTYEQYF.

The chain is built from TRBV5-1 and TRBJ1-5; TRBD1 matches at 8 bases. The germline V gene has CDR1 SGHRS and CDR2 YFSETQ. Trimming at V came to 0 bases and at J to 3 bases, leaving 2 bases not matched to a gene. This CDR3 has 15 residues. The chain's CDR3 is CASSLGTGLNQPQHF. The CDR3 coding sequence is TGCGCCAGCAGCTTGGGGACAGGGCTCAATCAGCCCCAGCATTTT.

The chain employs TRBV6-5 and TRBJ1-2, with 8 nucleotides matching TRBD1. Germline CDR1 and CDR2: MNHEY and SVGAGI. The CDR3 extends over 14 amino acids. V shed 7 bases and J 4 bases; nucleotides not matched to a gene: 8. CDR3 DNA sequence: TGTGCCAGCAAGGGGGACAGGCGATTCTATGGCTACACCTTC. Amino acid sequence: CASKGDRRFYGYTF.

The chain uses TRBV30 and TRBJ1-4; the match to TRBD1 covers 8 bases. The trim removed 1 base at V and 4 bases at J, leaving 8 bases unmatched. The CDR3 loop spans 16 amino acids. Germline V gives CDR1 GTSNPN, CDR2 SVGIG (reference sequence). The CDR3 here is CAWSAARTGLNEKLFF. CDR3 sequence (DNA): TGTGCCTGGAGTGCGGCCCGGACAGGGCTTAATGAAAAACTGTTTTTT.